Sequencing of this T cell receptor (beta chain) was carried out in a study of blood T cell repertoires in COVID-19. This CDR3 region has 14 residues. V was shortened by 6 bases and J by 12 bases, with 21 bases between the two germline ends. From germline, CDR1 is MDHEN and CDR2 SYDVKM. Clones were read by immunoSEQ multiplex PCR, and TCRdb kept only the in-frame ones, dropping some. This repertoire shows 250,000 or so clones, roughly 90% found once; its top ten account for 6.2%. The sequenced sample was peripheral blood. V and J are TRBV28 and TRBJ2-1; D might be TRBD1 (6 bases). The TCR comes from a man between 60 and 75 years old with acute or convalescent COVID-19. The CDR3 sequence is CASSTKQGAQLQFF. CDR3 bases: TGTGCCAGCAGCACCAAACAGGGAGCACAGTTGCAGTTCTTC. Using reference TRBV28 and TRBJ2-1 for the parts outside the CDR3, the full variable domain is DVKVTQSSRYLVKRTGEKVFLECVQDMDHENMFWYRQDPGLGLRLIYFSYDVKMKEKGDIPEGYSVSREKKERFSLILESASTNQTSMYLCASSTKQGAQLQFFGPGTRLTVL.